This TCR beta chain was obtained from a study of T cell clusters in autoimmune cytopenias. Study-wide points: Healthy donors had roughly 3-fold more exclusive TRB clusters than active autoimmune hepatitis patients.

Germline V gene sequence: CDR1 MNHEY, CDR2 SVGAGI. This CDR3 is 13 amino acids long. TRB was amplified from about 270 ng of peripheral blood genomic DNA per sample. Multiplex touch-down PCR amplified TRB using TRB-A and TRB-B pools in one tube. TCRdb re-called the multiplex PCR reads; one entry per CDR3 protein, DNA not given. This repertoire includes 450 to 550 distinct CDR3 sequences. This clonotype ranks as large in terms of frequency. Antigen: not known. This receptor was identified in a human donor with an autoimmune cytopenia or autoimmune hepatitis (not recorded which). Material: peripheral blood. The rearrangement uses TRBV6-5 and TRBJ2-3. The CDR3 here is CASSLQSTDTQYF.